This section outlines one T cell receptor (beta chain) sequence together with its context. This sample is drawn from a study of blood T cell repertoires in COVID-19. V shed 11 bases and J 0 bases; nucleotides not matched to a gene: 16. Germline V gene lookup returns CDR1 WNHNN and CDR2 SYGVQD (reference sequence). The CDR3 consists of 18 residues. Sequencing used immunoSEQ multiplex PCR; TCRdb keeps in-frame clones, though not all of them. The table lists around 250,000 clones, 70% to 90% of them singletons, with 1.9% in the top ten. The sequenced material came from PBMCs or T cells enriched from blood (not recorded which). The sequence was obtained from a woman between 50 and 59 years old who had recovered from COVID-19. The chain links TRBV10-1 to TRBJ2-1; 10 bases map to TRBD2. CDR3 coding DNA: TGCGCCGACCTTGGGCCAGCGGGAGGGCCTAGCTCCTACAATGAGCAGTTCTTC. Encoded protein: CADLGPAGGPSSYNEQFF.